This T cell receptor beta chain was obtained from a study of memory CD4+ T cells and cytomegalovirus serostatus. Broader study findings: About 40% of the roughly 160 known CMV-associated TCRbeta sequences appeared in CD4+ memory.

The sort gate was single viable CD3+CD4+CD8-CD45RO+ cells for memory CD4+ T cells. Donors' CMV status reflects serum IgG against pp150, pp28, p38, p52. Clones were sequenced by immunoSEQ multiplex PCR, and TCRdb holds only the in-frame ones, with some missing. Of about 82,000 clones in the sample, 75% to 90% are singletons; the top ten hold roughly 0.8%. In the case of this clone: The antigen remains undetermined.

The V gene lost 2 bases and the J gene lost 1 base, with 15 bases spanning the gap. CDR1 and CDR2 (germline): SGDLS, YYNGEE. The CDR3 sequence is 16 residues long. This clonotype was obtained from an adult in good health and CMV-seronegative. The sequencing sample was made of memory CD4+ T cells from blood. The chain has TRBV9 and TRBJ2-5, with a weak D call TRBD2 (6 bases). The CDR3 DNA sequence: TGTGCCAGCAGCGTTGGGATGGGTAGCGGCCAAGAGACCCAGTACTTC. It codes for CASSVGMGSGQETQYF. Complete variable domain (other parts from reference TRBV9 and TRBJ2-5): DSGVTQTPKHLITATGQRVTLRCSPRSGDLSVYWYQQSLDQGLQFLIQYYNGEERAKGNILERFSAQQFPDLHSELNLSSLELGDSALYFCASSVGMGSGQETQYFGPGTRLLVL.